This T cell receptor beta chain was obtained from a study of graft-versus-host responses after intestinal transplantation. Study background: Multivisceral, liver-intestinal, or isolated intestinal grafts were transplanted into recipients. All recipients were given anti-thymocyte globulin induction, and tacrolimus and steroids were then administered for 2 to 3 years. The study's findings and limits: Maximum circulating GvH clone levels tracked with early post-transplant HvG decreases. Elevated graft-versus-host to host-versus-graft clonal ratios in allografts were recorded for patients with graft-donor T cell macrochimerism.

The protocol was immunoSEQ multiplex PCR, while the TCRdb copy is restricted to in-frame clones and leaves out a portion. Among 85,000 to 100,000 clones listed, 85% to 95% were seen once. The CDR3 spans 17 residues. V shed 0 bases and J shed 7 bases, with 20 bases lying between them. Germline V lookup: CDR1 SGHRS, CDR2 YFSETQ. Notes on this clone: The target antigen is unknown.

The V gene is TRBV5-1, the J gene TRBJ2-1, with D maybe TRBD1 (5 bases). The input for sequencing was unstimulated CD8+ T cells sorted from spleen or lymph node cells, taken before transplant. The source of this sequence is a human donor who was the organ donor for an intestinal transplant. The CDR3, as DNA: TGCGCCAGCAGCTTGGCTCGGTTGGGGCAGGCGAGTAATGAGCAGTTCTTC. This translates into CASSLARLGQASNEQFF.